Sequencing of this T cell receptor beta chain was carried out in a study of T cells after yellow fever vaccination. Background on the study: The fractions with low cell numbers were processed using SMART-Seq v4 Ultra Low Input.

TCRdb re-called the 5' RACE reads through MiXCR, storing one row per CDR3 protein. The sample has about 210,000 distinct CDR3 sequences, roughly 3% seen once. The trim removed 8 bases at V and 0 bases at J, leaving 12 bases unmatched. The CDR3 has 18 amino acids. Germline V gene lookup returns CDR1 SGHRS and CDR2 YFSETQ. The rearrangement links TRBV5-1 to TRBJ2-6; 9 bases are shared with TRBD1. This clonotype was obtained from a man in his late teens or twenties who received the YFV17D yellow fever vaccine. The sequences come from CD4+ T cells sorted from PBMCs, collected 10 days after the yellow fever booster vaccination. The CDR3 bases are TGCGCCAGTACCCGTCGGGGGACAGGGAGCTCTGGGGCCAACGTCCTGACTTTC. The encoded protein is CASTRRGTGSSGANVLTF. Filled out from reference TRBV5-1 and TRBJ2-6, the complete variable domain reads KAGVTQTPRYLIKTRGQQVTLSCSPISGHRSVSWYQQTPGQGLQFLFEYFSETQRNKGNFPGRFSGRQFSNSRSEMNVSTLELGDSALYLCASTRRGTGSSGANVLTFGAGSRLTVL.